This T cell receptor beta chain was obtained from a study of blood T cell repertoires in COVID-19. Overall study: Material from acute and convalescent COVID-19 was sourced from the United States, Italy and Spain.

One Seattle source followed patients from active infection through their disease course. Trimming took off 4 bases at V and 1 base at J, with 8 bases between the two ends. CDR1 and CDR2 (germline): SEHNR, FQNEAQ (reference sequence). This CDR3 is 13 amino acids long. Original methodology: The authors estimated nucleated cell counts from reference gene primer amplification. The repertoire was sequenced with immunoSEQ multiplex PCR; TCRdb's copy has only in-frame clones and lacks some. V and J calls and clone size are as listed in that table; D and trimming were resolved from the DNA. This table has 250,000 to 300,000 clones, more than 75% appearing once. This clone was seen more than once but under ten times.

The source material was peripheral blood. This clonotype originated in a woman between 55 and 75 years old with COVID-19, enrolled during active disease. The V gene is TRBV7-9, the J gene TRBJ2-7; the D gene is possibly TRBD2 (6 bases). CDR3 sequence (DNA): TGTGCCAGCAGCTACGGGGGATCCTACGAGCAGTACTTC. This codes for CASSYGGSYEQYF.